The sequence of this TCR beta chain was determined in a study of tumor and adjacent non-tumor tissue in lung cancer. As for the study in general: Histology: under 15 adenocarcinoma, a couple of squamous cell carcinoma, 1 small cell lung cancer. Stage I to III disease affected 10 men and 5 women aged about 31 to 85.

No cell sorting was done before RNA was extracted from the tissue. Distant lung tissue was collected more than 3 cm away from the tumor edge. Newly diagnosed lung cancer patients had thoracic surgery in China, August–late 2014, without prior chemotherapy. A word on this clonotype: This may arise from a read error, as a much more abundant clone is one base away.

The germline V and J ends were trimmed by 4 bases and 4 bases, with 20 bases remaining between them. Germline V lookup: CDR1 SQVTM, CDR2 ANQGSEA. The length of the CDR3 is 15 residues. The library came from three nested PCR rounds adapted from ARM-PCR protocols. One entry per CDR3 protein, called by TCRdb with MiXCR from the multiplex PCR reads. Of some 73,000 distinct CDR3 sequences listed, about four fifths are singletons. The sample comprised distant non-tumor lung tissue. The chain recombines TRBV29-1 with TRBJ2-7; unclear D gene. This clonotype was sampled from a man in his 60s with non-small cell lung cancer. The CDR3 sequence is CSVVFTWVNLYEQYF. The CDR3 DNA follows: TGCAGCGTTGTATTTACATGGGTTAACCTTTACGAGCAGTACTTC.